This record looks at one T cell receptor beta chain sequence and its context. This sample stems from a study of CD8 T cells in Susac syndrome. Sequencing of TCR beta drew on CD8+ and CD4+ T cells from blood. Both CD4+ and CD8+ T cells were negatively isolated, and TEMRA cells underwent FACS enrichment. RNA was extracted with the RNeasy kit, and a quantity of roughly 0.45 to 1 ug was reverse transcribed using random hexamers. A multiplex approach, immunoSEQ multiplex PCR, amplified TCR beta CDR3 across 54 Vbeta and 13 Jbeta. A single record per CDR3 protein comes from TCRdb applying MiXCR to the immunoSEQ multiplex PCR reads. The sample lists about 200,000 distinct CDR3 sequences, about 95% occurring once. The receptor was isolated from a human donor with multiple sclerosis. Material: CD4+ T cells from PBMCs.

The CDR3 is CASSDLPTGTQAFF. The CDR3 DNA reads TGTGCCAGCAGTGACTTGCCGACAGGTACGCAAGCTTTCTTT. The genes are TRBV6-4 and TRBJ1-1; D is possibly TRBD1 (6 bases). V was cut by 1 base and J by 9 bases, with 15 bases left in between. Germline CDR1 reads MRHNA; CDR2 reads SNTAGT. This CDR3 is built from 14 residues.